This T cell receptor (beta chain) was found in a study of PD-L1 blockade in urothelial cancer. Study-level information: Dosed intravenously at 1,200 mg every 3 weeks, atezolizumab was initiated by patients around 2014. The study recovered a median of around 140,000 T cells per blood sample. From 0 to 3 prior chemotherapy regimens had been given to the patients.

Regarding time point: pretreatment peripheral blood. CDR3 length equals 13 residues. The germline CDR1 and CDR2 sequences are GTSNPN and SVGIG (reference sequence). Synthetic TCR analog templates were added to each PCR reaction. Method: immunoSEQ multiplex PCR; TCRdb's copy keeps in-frame clones and lacks some. There are nearly 35,000 clones in the sample; about 80% occur only once, and more than 15% lies in the top ten. A note on this clone: One junction end does not reproduce the germline sequence, and a read error may be involved.

This sample comprised PBMCs, obtained around atezolizumab (anti-PD-L1) treatment. This sequence originates from a man between 60 and 70 years old with urothelial cancer. This rearrangement joins TRBV30 to TRBJ1-5; D gene unclear. Written as DNA, the CDR3 is TGTGCCTGGTCGCGGGGTAGCAATCAGTCCCAGCATTTT. Translating it yields CAWSRGSNQSQHF.